The following is a T cell receptor (beta chain) sequence with its context. The data were obtained in a study of blood T cell repertoires in COVID-19. Across the whole study: Both acute and convalescent COVID-19 samples were obtained from the United States, Italy and Spain. T cells, B-cell-depleted T cells, or PBMCs provided the cDNA or gDNA that served as material.

Original data processing: Scientists estimated how many nucleated cells there were by amplifying reference gene primers. Clones were read by immunoSEQ multiplex PCR, and TCRdb kept only the in-frame ones, dropping some. V, J and clone size reflect that table, while D and trimming were determined from the DNA. The table has around 100,000 clones, approximately 92% seen once; the top ten hold 4.2%. Germline assignment: CDR1 SGHDT and CDR2 YYEEEE. Losses at the gene ends were 2 bases for V and 6 bases for J; bases not matched to a gene: 9. The CDR3 is 16 residues long. This sequence joins TRBV5-6 and TRBJ2-7; 12 nucleotides align to TRBD1. The clonotype comes from a man between 18 and 35 years old with acute or convalescent COVID-19. The sample was peripheral blood. CDR3 residues: CASSFRAGTGGLEQYF. DNA for the CDR3: TGTGCCAGCAGCTTCAGGGCCGGGACAGGGGGCCTCGAGCAGTACTTC.